This is a list of T cell receptor beta chains from one sample in a study of response to subunit inactivated influenza vaccine. TCRdb ran MiXCR on the RT-PCR reads and lists one entry per CDR3 protein. The table lists almost 250,000 distinct CDR3 sequences, 10% to 15% of them singletons. Sample: non-naive T cells sorted from PBMCs, taken 14 to 15 days before vaccination. The receptors here all came from a man aged 50-59 years who received an inactivated influenza vaccine. Each CDR3 is given with its conserved first and last residue. The order of the fields is D gene, V gene, clone size, J gene, CDR3 DNA, CDR3 protein. The D gene is left open where the match is weak. The size entry is marked missing in some rows and otherwise reads once, few, many or a size class.

D: .; V: TRBV15; size: few; J: TRBJ2-1; DNA: TGTGCCACCAGCAGTGTCAGGGTTGGCGAGCAGTTCTTC; CDR3: CATSSVRVGEQFF
D: TRBD1; V: TRBV24-1; size: .; J: TRBJ2-1; DNA: TGTGCGGCCAGTGATCTCCTGGGACAGGGGTCCATGAATGAGCAGTTCTTC; CDR3: CAASDLLGQGSMNEQFF
D: .; V: TRBV15; size: .; J: TRBJ2-1; DNA: TGTGCCACCAGCGCCAATCCGTACTCCTACAATGAGCAGTTCTTC; CDR3: CATSANPYSYNEQFF
D: TRBD2; V: TRBV4-2; size: few; J: TRBJ2-1; DNA: TGTGCCAGCAGCCAAGTTTCCGGGACTAGAGACTACAATGAGCAGTTCTTC; CDR3: CASSQVSGTRDYNEQFF
D: .; V: TRBV4-1; size: few; J: TRBJ2-6; DNA: TGCGCCAGCAGCCAGAGCACAAACTCTGGGGCCAACGTCCTGACTTTC; CDR3: CASSQSTNSGANVLTF
D: TRBD2; V: TRBV3-1; size: .; J: TRBJ2-5; DNA: TGTGCCAGCAGCCGGGGACTAGCGGGGGCCATTGCGGAGACCCAGTACTTC; CDR3: CASSRGLAGAIAETQYF
D: .; V: TRBV7-2; size: many; J: TRBJ2-6; DNA: TGTGCCAGCAGCTTAGACAGCTCTGGGGCCAACGTCCTGACTTTC; CDR3: CASSLDSSGANVLTF
D: TRBD1; V: TRBV6-1; size: few; J: TRBJ1-4; DNA: TGTGCCAGCAGTGAATGGAGGGGGCGGTCTGAAAAACTGTTTTTT; CDR3: CASSEWRGRSEKLFF
D: TRBD2; V: TRBV12-3/TRBV12-4; size: .; J: TRBJ2-3; DNA: TGTGCCAGCAGTTTAGGGCGCGGGACTACGCTGTATTTT; CDR3: CASSLGRGTTLYF
D: TRBD1; V: TRBV20-1; size: few; J: TRBJ2-3; DNA: TGCAGTGCTAGAGCCGCAGGGGGCGCAACAGATACGCAGTATTTT; CDR3: CSARAAGGATDTQYF
D: .; V: TRBV20-1; size: many; J: TRBJ2-7; DNA: TGCAGTGCTAGTGGTGAGAACTACGAGCAGTACTTC; CDR3: CSASGENYEQYF
D: .; V: TRBV7-9; size: few; J: TRBJ2-1; DNA: TGTGCCAGCAGCCCGACACGGGGAGGCAACAATGAGCAGTTCTTC; CDR3: CASSPTRGGNNEQFF
D: .; V: TRBV6-5; size: .; J: TRBJ1-2; DNA: TGTGCCAGCAGTTACAGGTCCGCAGGGTTGCAGTATGGCTACACCTTC; CDR3: CASSYRSAGLQYGYTF
D: .; V: TRBV9; size: many; J: TRBJ2-1; DNA: TGTGCCAGCAGCGTAGGGCTCGGGAGCTCCTACAATGAGCAGTTCTTC; CDR3: CASSVGLGSSYNEQFF
D: .; V: TRBV28; size: .; J: TRBJ2-3; DNA: TGTGCCAGCACCTGGACAGATACGCAGTATTTT; CDR3: CASTWTDTQYF
D: TRBD1; V: TRBV20-1; size: many; J: TRBJ2-5; DNA: TGCAGTGCTAGAGACGGGACAGGTCCTCAAGAGACCCAGTACTTC; CDR3: CSARDGTGPQETQYF
D: .; V: TRBV20-1; size: .; J: TRBJ2-3; DNA: TGCAGTGCCACCATATTGGCCCGGGCTAGGTTTGGGCAGTATTTT; CDR3: CSATILARARFGQYF
D: .; V: TRBV10-3; size: few; J: TRBJ2-5; DNA: TGTGCCATCAGTGAGTTCGGGGGGCCCCAAGAGACCCAGTACTTC; CDR3: CAISEFGGPQETQYF
D: TRBD2; V: TRBV14; size: .; J: TRBJ2-3; DNA: TGTGCCAGCAGCCGCCCAGCGGGGTCTAGCACAGATACGCAGTATTTT; CDR3: CASSRPAGSSTDTQYF
D: TRBD1; V: TRBV7-2; size: .; J: TRBJ2-7; DNA: TGTGCCAGCAGCTTATGGACAGGAGATTACGAGCAGTACTTC; CDR3: CASSLWTGDYEQYF
D: .; V: TRBV20-1; size: .; J: TRBJ2-7; DNA: TGCACTGCCGATCCAAGGGTAAGCTCCTACGAGCAGTACTTC; CDR3: CTADPRVSSYEQYF
D: TRBD2; V: TRBV20-1; size: many; J: TRBJ2-1; DNA: TGCAGTGCTAGAACTAGCGGGGGGGCCTTCCACAATGAGCAGTTCTTC; CDR3: CSARTSGGAFHNEQFF
D: TRBD1; V: TRBV6-2/TRBV6-3; size: many; J: TRBJ1-6; DNA: TGTGCCAGCAGGACCGGGACAGCCGATAATTCACCCCTCCACTTT; CDR3: CASRTGTADNSPLHF
D: TRBD2; V: TRBV7-8; size: many; J: TRBJ2-1; DNA: TGTGCCAGCAGCTTAGATAGCGGGAGTTACAATGAGCAGTTCTTC; CDR3: CASSLDSGSYNEQFF
D: .; V: TRBV7-2; size: .; J: TRBJ1-2; DNA: TGTGCCAGCAGCTTAGCGCCTGGGGGGCGTGTTGGCTACACCTTC; CDR3: CASSLAPGGRVGYTF
D: TRBD1; V: TRBV5-1; size: few; J: TRBJ1-2; DNA: TGCGCCAGCAGCAAGGACAGGGGGGCCTATGGCTACACCTTC; CDR3: CASSKDRGAYGYTF
D: TRBD2; V: TRBV20-1; size: many; J: TRBJ2-3; DNA: TGCAGTGCCAAAACGACTAGCGGGAGATCTGATACGCAGTATTTT; CDR3: CSAKTTSGRSDTQYF
D: .; V: TRBV7-2; size: few; J: TRBJ1-1; DNA: TGTGCCAGTACTCCAGGCGGGAACACTGAAGCTTTCTTT; CDR3: CASTPGGNTEAFF
D: TRBD1; V: TRBV20-1; size: .; J: TRBJ2-1; DNA: TGCAGTGCTCGACAGGGGGCCTATGAGCAGTTCTTC; CDR3: CSARQGAYEQFF
D: TRBD1; V: TRBV10-3; size: few; J: TRBJ1-1; DNA: TGTGCCATCAGTTGGCAGGCCCAGGGGGGCACTGAAGCTTTCTTT; CDR3: CAISWQAQGGTEAFF
D: .; V: TRBV7-9; size: many; J: TRBJ1-1; DNA: TGTGCCAGCAGCCTTGGGTCCACTGAAGCTTTCTTT; CDR3: CASSLGSTEAFF
D: .; V: TRBV29-1; size: many; J: TRBJ2-1; DNA: TGCAGCGCCGGGGGACAGCTCCTCCTATCCTACAATGAGCAGTTCTTC; CDR3: CSAGGQLLLSYNEQFF
D: .; V: TRBV4-2; size: many; J: TRBJ2-3; DNA: TGTGCCAGCAGCCAAGGAGAAGGGGGTCGTACGCAGTATTTT; CDR3: CASSQGEGGRTQYF
D: TRBD2; V: TRBV20-1; size: .; J: TRBJ2-1; DNA: TGCAGTGCTAGAGATCCCGAATCAGCGGGGGGGCCGAGAGAGCAGTTCTTC; CDR3: CSARDPESAGGPREQFF
D: .; V: TRBV5-1; size: many; J: TRBJ1-5; DNA: TGCGCCAGCAGCTCGGGTCCCGGGACACAGAATCAGCCCCAGCATTTT; CDR3: CASSSGPGTQNQPQHF
D: .; V: TRBV5-5; size: .; J: TRBJ2-2; DNA: TGTGCCAGCAGCTTGTACATCTCCAACACCGGGGAGCTGTTTTTT; CDR3: CASSLYISNTGELFF
D: TRBD1; V: TRBV27; size: .; J: TRBJ1-1; DNA: TGTGCCAGCAGTTTATATGGGACAGGGAGTACTGAAGCTTTCTTT; CDR3: CASSLYGTGSTEAFF
D: .; V: TRBV28; size: .; J: TRBJ2-6; DNA: TGTGCCAGCACCAACGGACAGGGACTATGGGAGTCTGGGGCCAACGTCCTGACTTTC; CDR3: CASTNGQGLWESGANVLTF
D: .; V: TRBV12-3/TRBV12-4; size: many; J: TRBJ2-7; DNA: TGTGCCAGCACCGGGTCTCTATACGAGCAGTACTTC; CDR3: CASTGSLYEQYF
D: .; V: TRBV5-5; size: few; J: TRBJ2-7; DNA: TGTGCCAGCAGCCCCTATGACCCTGAAACCTACGAGCAGTACTTC; CDR3: CASSPYDPETYEQYF
D: .; V: TRBV29-1; size: many; J: TRBJ2-7; DNA: TGCAGCGTTACCGGGATAACCTACGAGCAGTACTTC; CDR3: CSVTGITYEQYF
D: .; V: TRBV12-3/TRBV12-4; size: few; J: TRBJ1-2; DNA: TGTGCCAGCAGCGGGATACCAGGGGGCTACACCTTC; CDR3: CASSGIPGGYTF
D: .; V: TRBV24-1; size: .; J: TRBJ2-7; DNA: TGTGCCACCAGTGGGGGACATAACTCCTACGAGCAGTACTTC; CDR3: CATSGGHNSYEQYF
D: .; V: TRBV2; size: few; J: TRBJ2-3; DNA: TGTGCCAGCGGCTCCCTGGATACGCAGTATTTT; CDR3: CASGSLDTQYF
D: .; V: TRBV5-1; size: .; J: TRBJ1-6; DNA: TGCGCCAGCAGCTTGGGACGGGGGGATTCACCCCTCCACTTT; CDR3: CASSLGRGDSPLHF
D: .; V: TRBV6-2/TRBV6-3; size: .; J: TRBJ2-5; DNA: TGTGCCAGCAGTTACTCGATTATCTCTGGGGAGGCGACCCAGTACTTC; CDR3: CASSYSIISGEATQYF
D: .; V: TRBV6-1; size: .; J: TRBJ1-1; DNA: TGTGCCAGCAGTGACCCGGGAAAACTTGAAGCTTTCTTT; CDR3: CASSDPGKLEAFF
D: TRBD1; V: TRBV20-1; size: few; J: TRBJ2-3; DNA: TGCAGTGGTTCAGGGGGCGGGATCGGCGCAGATACGCAGTATTTT; CDR3: CSGSGGGIGADTQYF
D: TRBD1; V: TRBV6-1; size: .; J: TRBJ2-7; DNA: TGTGCCAGCAGTGTTAAGGGACAGCCACGTATCTATCCCTACGAGCAGTACTTC; CDR3: CASSVKGQPRIYPYEQYF
D: TRBD1; V: TRBV10-3; size: few; J: TRBJ1-1; DNA: TGTGCCATCAGGGGACAGGTGGACACTGAAGCTTTCTTT; CDR3: CAIRGQVDTEAFF
D: TRBD1; V: TRBV7-9; size: .; J: TRBJ2-7; DNA: TGTGCCAGCAGCTTAGTAGGGGGCCGCAACGAGCAGTACTTC; CDR3: CASSLVGGRNEQYF
D: TRBD2; V: TRBV12-3/TRBV12-4; size: many; J: TRBJ2-2; DNA: TGTGCCAGCAGACTAGCGGGGGCAAACACCGGGGAGCTGTTTTTT; CDR3: CASRLAGANTGELFF
D: TRBD2; V: TRBV6-1; size: many; J: TRBJ2-1; DNA: TGTGCCAGCAGGACGGGACTAGCGACAATCAATGAGCAGTTCTTC; CDR3: CASRTGLATINEQFF